This record looks at one TCR beta chain sequence and its context. What it binds is not known. The data derive from a study of T cell repertoires in cytomegalovirus infection. As for the study in general: Recently described HLA-C-restricted plus well-studied HLA-B-restricted CMV epitopes were used. Through public TCR beta signatures, both CMV infection and matching HLA type were indicated.

TCRdb itself ran the reads through MiXCR, one entry per CDR3 protein. Of 680,000 or so distinct CDR3 sequences detected, 30% to 40% appear once; the ten largest clones hold over 15%. Study outcomes and limitations: Dominating the ex vivo response were HLA-C-restricted CMV-specific TCR beta clonotypes.

The CDR3 totals 12 residues. Germline CDR1 and CDR2: MGHDK and SYGVNS. The clonotype was recovered from a human donor in good health (CMV status not recorded). Some clones in this sample may be carry-over from other donors' samples. The gene calls are TRBV25-1 and TRBJ2-7; possibly TRBD1 for D (7 bases). Specimen: cultured PBMCs, collected from culture after CMV antigen stimulation. CDR3 bases: TGTTCCCCAGGGGGAGGAGCCTACGAGCAGTACTTC. This sequence encodes CSPGGGAYEQYF.